One and the same sample provided the 3 T cell receptor beta chains below, sequenced in a study of blood T cell repertoires in COVID-19. Data came from immunoSEQ multiplex PCR; TCRdb stores just in-frame clones and leaves some out. The data show some 50,000 clones, with approximately 70% seen just once and about 9% held by the top ten. The source material was peripheral blood. These receptors were taken from an older woman with acute or convalescent COVID-19.

The table lists this clone with a count of one. The chain joins TRBV10-3 to TRBJ2-3, with 11 bases identical to TRBD1. V gave up 7 bases and J gave up 5 bases; unmatched junction bases: 5. The CDR3 consists of 14 residues. Germline lookup yields CDR1 ENHRY and CDR2 SYGVKD. CDR3 nucleotides: TGTGCCATCAAATCGGACAGGGGGCAAGATACGCAGTATTTT. It encodes CAIKSDRGQDTQYF.

The gene calls are TRBV10-3 and TRBJ2-5, with TRBD1 matching over 7 bases. There are 14 residues in the CDR3. The V and J ends lost 6 bases and 2 bases, in that order; junction bases with no gene match: 6. Germline loops: CDR1 ENHRY, CDR2 SYGVKD. Here the CDR3 reads CAIRPGQYQETQYF. CDR3 nucleotides: TGTGCCATCAGGCCGGGACAGTATCAAGAGACCCAGTACTTC.

This clone turned up a few times. This rearrangement joins TRBV5-4 to TRBJ2-7; 11 nucleotides agree with TRBD2. The CDR3 contains 16 residues. V shed 4 bases, J shed 1 base, and the junction held 7 bases outside the gene matches. Germline CDR1 reads SGHNT; CDR2 reads YYREEE (reference sequence). CDR3 residues: CASSHRLAGISYEQYF. For the CDR3, the DNA is TGTGCCAGCAGCCACAGACTAGCGGGGATTTCCTACGAGCAGTACTTC.